What follows are 5 T cell receptor beta chains derived from one specimen sequenced in a study of T cells in Graves' hyperthyroidism and ophthalmopathy. Amplified regions were TCR beta CDR3 sequences from RNA transcripts. RT-PCR in the first round (using the HTBI primer set) targeted the TCR CDR3. TCRdb itself ran the multiplex PCR reads through MiXCR, one entry per CDR3 protein. The sample records under 400,000 distinct CDR3 sequences, approximately 13% being singletons. Sequencing was performed on blood. The receptors were gathered from a woman under 30 with Graves' hyperthyroidism.

Ten or more counts support this clonotype. The chain combines TRBV6-6 with TRBJ1-2; D not resolved. Looked up from germline, CDR1 is MNHNY and CDR2 is SVGAGI (reference sequence). V lost 2 bases to trimming and J lost 4 bases, with 8 bases between them. The CDR3 has 13 amino acids. In DNA form, the CDR3 reads TGTGCCAGCAGTTACCGGTCAGGCTATGGCTACACCTTC. Protein: CASSYRSGYGYTF.

This clonotype was observed at least ten times. The V gene is TRBV20-1, the J gene TRBJ2-5; D may be TRBD2 (6 bases). The V gene's germline CDR1 is DFQATT and CDR2 SNEGSKA (reference sequence). Between the trimmed V and J ends, which lost 6 bases and 2 bases, there was a span of 19 bases. The CDR3 is 15 amino acids. This chain's CDR3 is CSAPGTRGRQETQYF. The CDR3 region has the DNA TGCAGTGCACCTGGGACCCGGGGGAGACAAGAGACCCAGTACTTC.

This clonotype was seen at least ten times. The J gene is TRBJ1-2, the V gene TRBV28, with no clear D. Germline V gene lookup returns CDR1 MDHEN and CDR2 SYDVKM. This CDR3 comprises 13 residues. V gave up 6 bases and J gave up 0 bases, with 8 bases separating them. The CDR3 loop reads CASSPGANYGYTF. The CDR3 bases are TGTGCCAGCAGCCCCGGGGCTAACTATGGCTACACCTTC.

This clonotype was recorded many times. The chain employs TRBV6-2 or TRBV6-3 and TRBJ1-1; TRBD1 might be the D (6 bases). Trimming removed 2 bases from V and 1 base from J, with 14 bases in between. This CDR3 contains 16 residues. Per germline, CDR1 MNHEY and CDR2 SVGEGT. The CDR3 nucleotides read TGTGCCAGCAGTTACCCCAAGGGGGTAACGAACACTGAAGCTTTCTTT. Protein sequence: CASSYPKGVTNTEAFF.

The table lists this clonotype with many counts. This chain links TRBV3-1 with TRBJ1-2, with D perhaps TRBD1 (5 bases). Germline V gene lookup returns CDR1 LGHDT and CDR2 YNNKEL (reference sequence). The CDR3 extends over 16 amino acids. V was pared by 0 bases and J by 0 bases, with 11 bases between. Here the CDR3 reads CASSQEGSGTNYGYTF. The CDR3 nucleotides are TGTGCCAGCAGCCAAGAAGGGTCAGGGACTAACTATGGCTACACCTTC.